This T cell receptor (beta chain) was identified during a study of cytomegalovirus exposure and HLA in healthy donors. Findings and limits, study-wide: There were a few CMV-associated chains whose specificity for CMV antigens was confirmed in vitro. Near-uniform donor sequencing depth was presumed by presence/absence analyses. Later findings reportedly placed an Asian-associated ancestry cluster below the roughly 700-donor mean for N-insertions.

PCR amplification relied on 60 Vbeta primers (plus 13 Jbeta primers). Profiling relied on immunoSEQ multiplex PCR, and the TCRdb table lists in-frame clones only, not all of them. This table has 200,000 or so clones, 84% appearing once. Healthy bone marrow donors made up the cohort. The count of this clone is one. Its matching antigen is unknown. Germline assignment: CDR1 SGHRS and CDR2 YFSETQ. This CDR3 comprises 16 residues. V lost 0 bases and J 2 bases, leaving 12 bases between the germline ends. The chain links TRBV5-1 to TRBJ2-1; no clear D gene. The TCR was taken from a boy between 10 and 17 years old in good health and CMV-seronegative. Sequenced material: PBMCs. In DNA form, the CDR3 reads TGCGCCAGCAGCTTGGGCCGGAATAGCCCCTACAATGAGCAGTTCTTC. It codes for CASSLGRNSPYNEQFF.